A single sample gave rise to the 9 T cell receptor beta chains below, sequenced in a study of T cell responses to AZD1222 COVID-19 vaccine. Here immunoSEQ multiplex PCR was the method, and the copy in TCRdb shows in-frame clones only, minus some. The sample holds about 120,000 clones; about 92% are singletons and the top ten take around 5%. Sequences were derived from peripheral blood, sampled 28 days after the second AZD1222 dose. The receptors were gathered from an adult who received the AZD1222 COVID-19 vaccine.

The table lists this clone with a count of one. This chain links TRBV27 with TRBJ1-5; tentative D call: TRBD1 (6 bases). CDR3 length: 14 residues. CDR1 is MNHEY, CDR2 SMNVEV, per germline (reference sequence). V was clipped by 5 bases and J by 9 bases, with 17 bases between them. The chain's CDR3 is CASSVGGPRRPQHF. The DNA for the CDR3 is TGTGCCAGCAGTGTCGGGGGGCCTAGGCGGCCCCAGCATTTT.

The DNA of the CDR3 is TGTGCCAGCAGCGCGCGACTAGGCACAGATACGCAGTATTTT. It encodes CASSARLGTDTQYF. The chain combines TRBV7-7 with TRBJ2-3; perhaps TRBD2 as D (6 bases). V lost 5 bases to trimming and J lost 1 base, with 10 bases between them. CDR3 size: 14 residues. Per the germline V gene, CDR1 is SSHAT and CDR2 is FNYEAQ (reference sequence).

V usage is TRBV4-1 and J usage is TRBJ2-3; 7 positions agree with TRBD2. CDR1 is MGHRA, CDR2 YSYEKL, per germline. The CDR3 is 14 residues long. The junction had 4 bases not matched to a gene; V was cut back by 3 bases and J by 4 bases. The CDR3 DNA reads TGCGCCAGCAGCCACCCCGGACTAGCAGATACGCAGTATTTT. It specifies CASSHPGLADTQYF.

V gene TRBV18 combines with J gene TRBJ2-7; no clear D gene. The CDR3 runs 12 residues. V shed 5 bases and J shed 5 bases, with 10 bases lying between them. Per germline, CDR1 KGHSH and CDR2 LQKENI. CDR3 loop: CASSALGDEQYF. CDR3 bases: TGTGCCAGCTCAGCTTTGGGCGACGAGCAGTACTTC. The entire variable domain, with the rest obtained from reference TRBV18 and TRBJ2-7, is as follows: NAGVMQNPRHLVRRRGQEARLRCSPMKGHSHVYWYRQLPEEGLKFMVYLQKENIIDESGMPKERFSAEFPKEGPSILRIQQVVRGDSAAYFCASSALGDEQYFGPGTRLTVT.

V and J are TRBV10-3 and TRBJ1-5, with D uncertain. The CDR3 has 14 amino acids. V gave up 4 bases and J gave up 7 bases, with 14 bases separating them. From germline, CDR1 is ENHRY and CDR2 SYGVKD. The DNA for the CDR3 is TGTGCCATCAGTGGGTTAAGGGCCGACCAGCCCCAGCATTTT. Protein product: CAISGLRADQPQHF.

This chain connects TRBV6-5 to TRBJ1-3, with D possibly being TRBD1 (5 bases). Trimming took 2 bases from V and 0 from J, leaving 11 bases between them. This CDR3 region has 16 residues. CDR1 is MNHEY, CDR2 SVGAGI, per germline. The CDR3 bases are TGTGCCAGCAGTTACGGAACGGGGGACTCTGGAAACACCATATATTTT. Amino acids: CASSYGTGDSGNTIYF.

This rearrangement joins TRBV12-3 or TRBV12-4 to TRBJ2-2; D is perhaps TRBD1 or TRBD2 (5 bases each). The V end was cut by 5 bases, the J end by 7 bases, with 5 bases between. The CDR3 length is 11 residues. The CDR3 here is CASSGGGELFF. The CDR3, as DNA: TGTGCCAGCAGTGGGGGCGGGGAGCTGTTTTTT.

The chain combines TRBV18 with TRBJ2-1; a weak D match, TRBD2 (5 bases). Trimming removed 7 bases at V and 2 bases at J, with 9 bases between. There are 13 residues in the CDR3. Germline V CDR1 and CDR2: KGHSH, LQKENI. The CDR3 region is CASWAGPYNEQFF. In nucleotides, the CDR3 is TGTGCCAGCTGGGCGGGCCCCTACAATGAGCAGTTCTTC.

The V gene is TRBV18, the J gene TRBJ2-1; 9 bases fit TRBD1. The CDR3 totals 15 residues. Germline V CDR1 and CDR2: KGHSH, LQKENI. V lost 6 bases to trimming and J lost 1 base; unmatched junction nucleotides: 4. CDR3 nucleotide sequence: TGTGCCAGCTCGCAGGGACAGGGTTCCTACAATGAGCAGTTCTTC. Translated, it gives CASSQGQGSYNEQFF. The full variable domain, in which reference TRBV18 and TRBJ2-1 provide the parts outside the CDR3, is NAGVMQNPRHLVRRRGQEARLRCSPMKGHSHVYWYRQLPEEGLKFMVYLQKENIIDESGMPKERFSAEFPKEGPSILRIQQVVRGDSAAYFCASSQGQGSYNEQFFGPGTRLTVL.